This TCR beta chain was found in a study of early T cells in non-severe SARS-CoV-2 infection. Study background: Sequenced bulk RNA came from whole blood that was unsorted, and chains were unpaired. Overall study findings and caveats: Database matching using VDJdb favored anti-spike CD8 responses, with private and CD4 specificities left missing.

Individual cDNA molecules received unique molecular identifiers during library preparation. From the 5' RACE reads, TCRdb called clonotypes with MiXCR, one entry per CDR3 protein. The repertoire holds around 60,000 distinct CDR3 sequences, approximately 11% seen once, with 8% to 10% in the top ten. CDR3 length: 14 amino acids. Per the germline V gene, CDR1 is SSHAT and CDR2 is FNYEAQ (reference sequence). Many counts were recorded for this clonotype. Its target is not known. Sequence at one end of the junction differs from germline and may be a read error. The rearrangement joins TRBV7-7 to TRBJ2-2, with D uncertain. The sequenced sample was whole blood. The clonotype originates from an adult who was a healthcare worker with PCR-confirmed SARS-CoV-2 infection or an uninfected control (not recorded which). This CDR3 is CASSSNANTGELFF. The CDR3 region has the DNA TGTGCTAGCAGCTCAAACGCGAACACCGGGGAGCTGTTTTTT.